The 14 T cell receptor beta chains below come from one sample, sequenced in a study of regulatory T cells in long-lasting Graves disease. Time point given: persistent/refractory GD, antithyroid drugs over 5 years with positive TRAb. The TCR library used RNA extracted from PBMCs. Construction of the TCR beta libraries employed iRepertoire HTBI primers in conjunction with Arm-PCR of CDR3 regions. MiXCR, run by TCRdb on the multiplex PCR reads, gives a single entry per CDR3 protein. Seen here are about 310,000 distinct CDR3 sequences, approximately 20% observed once, and the top ten hold roughly three fifths. The sample was peripheral blood mononuclear cells (PBMCs), taken when the disease was refractory, from a patient treated with antithyroid drugs. The receptor source for this set is a female donor with Graves disease.

The chain is built from TRBV10-3 and TRBJ2-6, with D hard to call. CDR3 length equals 15 residues. CDR1 is ENHRY and CDR2 is SYGVKD in the germline V gene. The V and J ends lost 4 bases and 2 bases respectively, with 9 bases between them. The DNA for the CDR3 is TGTGCCATCAGTGCCCGGAGCGCTGGGGCCAACGTCCTGACTTTC. Translation gives CAISARSAGANVLTF.

This clonotype has just a few counts. This chain uses TRBV15 with TRBJ1-5; D is ambiguous. Trimming left V 5 bases short and J 11 bases short, with 16 bases between. Germline V gene sequence: CDR1 LNHNV, CDR2 YYDKDF (reference sequence). CDR3 length: 13 residues. The CDR3 reads CATSGPGGMAQHF. The CDR3 nucleotides read TGTGCCACCAGCGGCCCGGGAGGGATGGCCCAGCATTTT. Filled out from reference TRBV15 and TRBJ1-5, the complete variable domain reads DAMVIQNPRYQVTQFGKPVTLSCSQTLNHNVMYWYQQKSSQAPKLLFHYYDKDFNNEADTPDNFQSRRPNTSFCFLDIRSPGLGDTAMYLCATSGPGGMAQHFGDGTRLSIL.

This clonotype was observed a few times. This chain connects TRBV30 to TRBJ2-5; tentative D call: TRBD2 (5 bases). V was pared by 2 bases and J by 5 bases, with 12 bases between. Germline CDR1 reads GTSNPN; CDR2 reads SVGIG (reference sequence). The CDR3 totals 13 residues. The CDR3 reads CAWSNTGIETQYF. Written as DNA, the CDR3 is TGTGCCTGGAGTAATACGGGGATCGAGACCCAGTACTTC.

This clonotype was seen a few times. The chain couples TRBV27 to TRBJ2-3; no definite D call. Germline V gene sequence: CDR1 MNHEY, CDR2 SMNVEV (reference sequence). The CDR3 has 15 amino acids. Trimming pared 5 bases from V and 0 bases from J, leaving 12 bases between. The CDR3, as DNA: TGTGCCAGCAGTCCCCGGGTCACGAGCACAGATACGCAGTATTTT. Translating it yields CASSPRVTSTDTQYF.

This clonotype was seen only a few times. The V and J genes are TRBV19 and TRBJ2-7, with 9 bases matching TRBD1. The junction had 3 bases not matched to a gene; V was cut back by 2 bases and J by 1 base. This CDR3 comprises 15 residues. In germline, CDR1 is LNHDA, CDR2 SQIVND (reference sequence). CDR3 sequence reads: CASSITGQGSYEQYF. For the CDR3, the DNA is TGTGCCAGTAGTATAACCGGACAGGGGTCCTACGAGCAGTACTTC.

This clonotype was seen repeatedly, ten times or more. J is TRBJ1-2 and V is TRBV7-2, with D uncertain. V lost 2 bases, J lost 3 bases, and 7 bases lay in between. This CDR3 spans 13 amino acids. Looked up from germline, CDR1 is SGHTA and CDR2 is FQGNSA. CDR3 in DNA: TGTGCCAGCAGCTTAATAAGGGACTATGGCTACACCTTC. Translation gives CASSLIRDYGYTF.

The CDR3: CASSFGEGSYNEQFF. The CDR3 nucleotides are TGTGCCAGCAGTTTCGGGGAGGGGTCCTACAATGAGCAGTTCTTC. The genes are TRBV12-3 or TRBV12-4 and TRBJ2-1; 7 nucleotides align to TRBD2. The J segment lost 1 base and the V segment lost 3 bases, leaving 3 bases of the junction unmatched. This CDR3 is 15 amino acids long.

This rearrangement joins TRBV20-1 to TRBJ1-4, with 9 bases fitting TRBD1. The junction had 4 bases not matched to a gene; V was cut back by 3 bases and J by 5 bases. This CDR3 has 14 residues. Germline CDR1 reads DFQATT; CDR2 reads SNEGSKA (reference sequence). The CDR3 sequence is CSASPTGGNEKLFF. CDR3 coding DNA: TGCAGTGCTAGCCCGACAGGGGGAAATGAAAAACTGTTTTTT.

This clonotype has more than one count but fewer than ten. The chain employs TRBV25-1 and TRBJ2-7; D not certain. CDR3 length: 16 amino acids. The V end lost 4 bases, the J end lost 0 bases, and 16 bases lay between the germline ends. Germline V gene data show CDR1 as MGHDK and CDR2 as SYGVNS. The CDR3 region is CASSGPRSFSSYEQYF. Written as DNA, the CDR3 is TGTGCCAGCAGTGGACCCCGGAGCTTCAGCTCCTACGAGCAGTACTTC.

This clonotype came up many times. The chain employs TRBV7-9 and TRBJ1-2; D not resolved. From germline, CDR1 is SEHNR and CDR2 FQNEAQ (reference sequence). The CDR3 extends over 15 amino acids. The germline V and J ends were trimmed by 1 base and 0 bases, with 9 bases remaining between them. CDR3 bases: TGTGCCAGCAGCTTAGGAGTAGGGCCTAACTATGGCTACACCTTC. Translation gives CASSLGVGPNYGYTF.

This clonotype has at least ten counts. V gene TRBV6-2 or TRBV6-3 combines with J gene TRBJ2-7; the D is unclear. V was cut by 2 bases and J by 5 bases, with 1 base left in between. Germline CDR1 reads MNHEY; CDR2 reads SVGEGT. This CDR3 spans 10 amino acids. The CDR3 sequence: CASSYHEQYF. CDR3 DNA: TGTGCCAGCAGTTACCACGAGCAGTACTTC.

This clonotype was detected many times. The rearrangement links TRBV10-3 to TRBJ2-5; D possibly matches TRBD1 or TRBD2 (6 bases each). V was pared by 5 bases and J by 4 bases, with 11 bases between. The CDR3 has 13 residues. Germline CDR1 ENHRY, CDR2 SYGVKD. The CDR3: CAISIQGGETQYF. CDR3 coding DNA: TGTGCCATCAGTATACAGGGAGGAGAGACCCAGTACTTC.

This clonotype was detected only a few times. J is TRBJ1-5 and V is TRBV6-2 or TRBV6-3; TRBD1 matches at 7 bases. This CDR3 spans 15 amino acids. V gave up 6 bases and J gave up 2 bases; unmatched junction bases: 7. Germline assignment: CDR1 MNHEY and CDR2 SVGEGT. The CDR3, as DNA: TGTGCCAGCAGATTCCTCGACAGGGGCAATCAGCCCCAGCATTTT. It translates to CASRFLDRGNQPQHF.

This clonotype has ten or more counts. This chain joins TRBV28 and TRBJ1-2; possible D gene TRBD1, 5 bases. The CDR3 is 16 amino acids. The V end was cut by 4 bases, the J end by 4 bases, with 19 bases between. Germline V gives CDR1 MDHEN, CDR2 SYDVKM. The CDR3 protein is CASSSVGQGGSYGYTF. CDR3 sequence (DNA): TGTGCCAGCAGTTCAGTGGGGCAGGGAGGAAGCTATGGCTACACCTTC.